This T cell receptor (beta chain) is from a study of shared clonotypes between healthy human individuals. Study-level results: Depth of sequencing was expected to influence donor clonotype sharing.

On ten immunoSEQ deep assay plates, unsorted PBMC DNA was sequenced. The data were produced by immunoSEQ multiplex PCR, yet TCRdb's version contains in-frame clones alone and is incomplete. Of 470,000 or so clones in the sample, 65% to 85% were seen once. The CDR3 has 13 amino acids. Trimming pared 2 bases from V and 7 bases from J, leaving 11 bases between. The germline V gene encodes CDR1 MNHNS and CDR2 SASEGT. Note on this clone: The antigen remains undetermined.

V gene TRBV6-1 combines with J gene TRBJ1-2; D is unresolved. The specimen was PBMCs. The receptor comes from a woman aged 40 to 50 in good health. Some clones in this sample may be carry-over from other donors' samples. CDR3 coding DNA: TGTGCCAGCAGTGAAATGGGAGGTCCTGGCTACACCTTC. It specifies CASSEMGGPGYTF.